Listed below are T cell receptor beta chains from one sample, sequenced in a study of blood T cell repertoires in COVID-19. Profiling relied on immunoSEQ multiplex PCR, and the TCRdb table lists in-frame clones only, not all of them. The table lists roughly 230,000 clones, around nine tenths of them singletons. The sample comprised PBMCs or T cells enriched from blood (not recorded which). These receptors all come from a man younger than 40 in a cohort exposed to, infected with or recovered from COVID-19 (not recorded which). CDR3s include the opening cysteine and the closing phenylalanine or tryptophan. D genes are given only for firm matches. Clone size appears in some rows only: once, few, many, or a class for an expanded clone.

j_gene | len | abundance | v_gene | d_gene | CDR3nt | CDR3aa
TRBJ2-7 | 18 | once | TRBV2 | TRBD2 | TGTGCCAGCAGTGAAACGGGGCCGTGGACTAGCGGCACCTACGAGCAGTACTTC | CASSETGPWTSGTYEQYF
TRBJ2-1 | 16 | NA | TRBV11-3 | TRBD2 | TGTGCCAGCAGCGCTATCGGGACTAGCGGGAACAATGAGCAGTTCTTC | CASSAIGTSGNNEQFF
TRBJ2-7 | 15 | NA | TRBV27 | NA | TGTGCCAGCATAAGTAGCGGCGGACCTTCCTACGAGCAGTACTTC | CASISSGGPSYEQYF
TRBJ2-7 | 14 | NA | TRBV9 | TRBD1 | TGTGCCAGCAGCGTTTGGGACAGGGGCAACGAGCAGTACTTC | CASSVWDRGNEQYF
TRBJ1-1 | 13 | NA | TRBV19 | NA | TGTGCCAGTAGTAAGGGGTATGACACTGAAGCTTTCTTT | CASSKGYDTEAFF
TRBJ2-1 | 13 | NA | TRBV6-1 | NA | TGTGCCAGCAGTGAACTAGAGGGCAATGAGCAGTTCTTC | CASSELEGNEQFF
TRBJ1-1 | 14 | NA | TRBV4-1 | NA | TGCGCCAGCAGACTAAACGCGGGGAACACTGAAGCTTTCTTT | CASRLNAGNTEAFF
TRBJ2-3 | 13 | NA | TRBV5-1 | NA | TGCGCCAGCAGCTTACAACGAACAGATACGCAGTATTTT | CASSLQRTDTQYF
TRBJ2-1 | 15 | NA | TRBV9 | NA | TGTGCCAGCAGCGTAGATGTCCTATCCTACAATGAGCAGTTCTTC | CASSVDVLSYNEQFF
TRBJ1-5 | 12 | few | TRBV10-3 | TRBD1 | TGTGCCATCAGCCAGGGGGGTCAGCCCCAGCATTTT | CAISQGGQPQHF
TRBJ2-5 | 11 | NA | TRBV5-4 | NA | TGTGCCAGCGTGCTAGAAGAGACCCAGTACTTC | CASVLEETQYF
TRBJ2-7 | 15 | NA | TRBV28 | NA | TGTGCCAGCAGCAAAAAGGGCAGGGTATCGTCCGAGCAGTACTTC | CASSKKGRVSSEQYF
TRBJ2-7 | 15 | NA | TRBV5-1 | TRBD1 | TGCGCCAGCAGCTCCGATCTTACAGGGGGTTCCGAGCAGTACTTC | CASSSDLTGGSEQYF
TRBJ2-3 | 14 | NA | TRBV5-8 | TRBD2 | TGTGCCAGCAGCTTGACTAGCGGGAAAGATACGCAGTATTTT | CASSLTSGKDTQYF
TRBJ1-5 | 17 | few | TRBV7-3 | TRBD1 | TGTGCCAGCAGCCCTACCGGGGACAGCAGGCGCAATCAGCCCCAGCATTTT | CASSPTGDSRRNQPQHF
TRBJ1-2 | 15 | NA | TRBV5-6 | NA | TGTGCCAGCAGCTTTGGACGGGAAAGCTCCTATGGCTACACCTTC | CASSFGRESSYGYTF
TRBJ2-1 | 16 | NA | TRBV4-3 | NA | TGCGCCAGCAGCCAAGATAGGGGGCCGCGGGGGGATGAGCAGTTCTTC | CASSQDRGPRGDEQFF
TRBJ2-5 | 13 | NA | TRBV14 | NA | TGTGCCAGCAGCGGAGACAGTTTTGGGACCCAGTACTTC | CASSGDSFGTQYF
TRBJ2-2 | 17 | NA | TRBV7-9 | NA | TGTGCCAGCAGCAAGATATCGGGACAAGCGAACACCGGGGAGCTGTTTTTT | CASSKISGQANTGELFF
TRBJ2-1 | 14 | NA | TRBV19 | NA | TGTGCCAGTAGACGGGACTTACTCCGAAATGAGCAGTTCTTC | CASRRDLLRNEQFF
TRBJ1-5 | 16 | NA | TRBV19 | TRBD1 | TGTGCCAGTAGTATAGTGACAGGGATAGGCAATCAGCCCCAGCATTTT | CASSIVTGIGNQPQHF